The 16 T cell receptor beta chains listed next were all sequenced from one sample in a study of Graves' ophthalmopathy and Graves' hyperthyroidism. Amplifying from RNA transcripts, the study obtained TCR beta CDR3 regions. HTBI primers served in a first-round RT-PCR, which a second-round multiplex PCR followed. TCRdb re-derived calls from the multiplex PCR reads in MiXCR, one entry per CDR3 protein. The table shows almost 750,000 distinct CDR3 sequences, with approximately 40% occurring only once. The sample taken for sequencing was peripheral blood. The receptor source for this set is an adult man with Graves' ophthalmopathy.

The V gene is TRBV11-1, the J gene TRBJ1-4, with D possibly matching TRBD1 (5 bases). Germline V gene lookup returns CDR1 SGHAT and CDR2 FQDESV (reference sequence). The CDR3 covers 13 residues. V lost 5 bases, J lost 2 bases, and 6 bases lay in between. In nucleotides, the CDR3 is TGTGCCAGCAGCGCAGGGACTAATGAAAAACTGTTTTTT. It codes for CASSAGTNEKLFF.

This clonotype was counted ten times or more. The chain links TRBV7-2 to TRBJ2-7; the match to TRBD2 covers 7 bases. Germline CDR1 and CDR2: SGHTA and FQGNSA. J gave up 1 base and V 10 bases, and 10 bases lay outside the gene matches. The CDR3 is 14 amino acids. CDR3 DNA: TGTGCCACAGGGAGGGTTACTTTGTCCTACGAGCAGTACTTC. This codes for CATGRVTLSYEQYF.

The chain is built from TRBV11-1 and TRBJ1-6, with D possibly being TRBD1 (6 bases). The CDR3 totals 16 residues. Trimming removed 1 base at V and 7 bases at J, with 14 bases between. In germline, CDR1 is SGHAT, CDR2 FQDESV (reference sequence). CDR3 coding DNA: TGTGCCAGCAGCTTAGACGCCAGGGGTAGGAATTCACCCCTCCACTTT. Amino acid sequence: CASSLDARGRNSPLHF.

This clonotype was recorded at least ten times. The chain has TRBV29-1 and TRBJ2-5, with D perhaps TRBD1 (5 bases). Germline lookup yields CDR1 SQVTM and CDR2 ANQGSEA. The V and J ends lost 2 bases and 2 bases respectively, with 9 bases between them. This CDR3 is 13 amino acids long. The CDR3 reads CSVEYAGQETQYF. The CDR3 DNA sequence: TGCAGCGTTGAATACGCAGGGCAAGAGACCCAGTACTTC.

In its sample, this clonotype was seen many times. The rearrangement joins TRBV7-2 to TRBJ2-7; TRBD1 matches 8 bases. The CDR3 totals 12 residues. Trimming took 4 bases from V and 6 from J; bases not matched to a gene: 2. Germline CDR1 is SGHTA and CDR2 is FQGNSA. The CDR3 region is CASSYDRGEQYF. In nucleotides, the CDR3 is TGTGCCAGCAGCTACGACAGGGGCGAGCAGTACTTC.

This clonotype was seen a single time. DNA of the CDR3: TGTGCCATCAGTGAGTCAGGGACTAATTCACCCCTCCACTTT. Protein: CAISESGTNSPLHF. The chain carries TRBV10-3 and TRBJ1-6; D may be TRBD1 (5 bases). Trimming shortened V by 0 bases and J by 6 bases, and 6 bases separated the two germline ends. The CDR3 extends over 14 amino acids. From germline, CDR1 is ENHRY and CDR2 SYGVKD.

This clonotype was counted ten times or more. V and J are TRBV9 and TRBJ1-1; D is undetermined. Trimming stripped 2 bases from V and 4 bases from J, with 12 bases between. Germline assignment: CDR1 SGDLS and CDR2 YYNGEE. This CDR3 region has 14 residues. The CDR3 bases are TGTGCCAGCAGCGTTACGGGATTCGGCACTGAAGCTTTCTTT. Residues: CASSVTGFGTEAFF.

This clonotype was seen ten or more times. The chain is built from TRBV2 and TRBJ1-6; tentative D call: TRBD1 (5 bases). The V gene lost 8 bases and the J gene lost 6 bases, with 14 bases spanning the gap. CDR3 length equals 14 residues. Germline CDR1 is SNHLY and CDR2 is FYNNEI. The CDR3 sequence is CASDPGQSNSPLHF. The DNA of the CDR3 is TGTGCCAGCGATCCGGGGCAGAGTAATTCACCCCTCCACTTT.

There are many counts of this clonotype. This chain links TRBV20-1 with TRBJ1-1; 7 bases align to TRBD1. With 3 bases clipped from V and 4 bases from J, the junction kept 5 bases outside the gene matches. Germline loops: CDR1 DFQATT, CDR2 SNEGSKA (reference sequence). The CDR3 runs to 13 residues. This chain's CDR3 is CSASGTVGTEAFF. DNA of the CDR3: TGCAGTGCTAGTGGGACAGTCGGCACTGAAGCTTTCTTT.

Note on this clonotype: One end of the junction fails to match germline, which may point to a read error. The gene calls are TRBV7-8 and TRBJ1-2; the match to TRBD1 covers 7 bases. CDR3 length: 13 amino acids. Germline V lookup: CDR1 SGHVS, CDR2 FQNEAQ. The CDR3 is CASGKTGNSGYTF. CDR3 sequence (DNA): TGTGCCAGCGGAAAGACAGGGAACTCTGGCTACACCTTC.

This clonotype was seen repeatedly, ten times or more. The rearrangement joins TRBV29-1 to TRBJ1-5; D gene unclear. The CDR3 spans 12 residues. Germline CDR1 and CDR2: SQVTM and ANQGSEA. Trimming cost V 5 bases and J 4 bases, with 9 bases left between them. The chain's CDR3 is CSVSDGNQPQHF. For the CDR3, the DNA is TGCAGCGTTTCGGACGGGAATCAGCCCCAGCATTTT.

The chain links TRBV12-3 or TRBV12-4 to TRBJ2-7, with D hard to call. The closer fit of TRBJ2-5 to the DNA end suggests the J call may be wrong. The CDR3 is 13 amino acids. The CDR3 DNA is TGTGCCAGCAGTGAAGATGCCAAAGAGACCCAGTACTTC. Its translation: CASSEDAKETQYF.

This clonotype was recorded only once. The chain is built from TRBV25-1 and TRBJ1-5, with D hard to call. There are 15 residues in the CDR3. Looked up from germline, CDR1 is MGHDK and CDR2 is SYGVNS. Between the trimmed V and J ends, which lost 7 bases and 4 bases, there was a span of 17 bases. The CDR3 coding sequence is TGTGCCAGCACCCCCCTGGACGGTCGGAATCAGCCCCAGCATTTT. Protein product: CASTPLDGRNQPQHF.

This clonotype was seen just once. The J gene is TRBJ1-2, the V gene TRBV15; TRBD1 might be the D (6 bases). The V gene lost 8 bases and the J gene lost 6 bases, with 16 bases spanning the gap. The CDR3 contains 13 residues. Germline values: CDR1 LNHNV, CDR2 YYDKDF (reference sequence). Here the CDR3 reads CATHEQGYNGYTF. Written as DNA, the CDR3 is TGTGCCACCCACGAACAGGGCTACAATGGCTACACCTTC.

Concerning this clonotype: Without the conserved terminal phenylalanine or tryptophan, this CDR3 likely stems from a read error. The chain employs TRBV5-1 and TRBJ2-2; D remains ambiguous. This CDR3 has 12 amino acids. CDR1 SGHRS and CDR2 YFSETQ come from the germline V gene. Trimming left V 0 bases short and J 6 bases short, with 3 bases between. CDR3 coding DNA: TGCGCCAGCAGCTTGGTCCCCGGGGAGCTGTTTTTG. It specifies CASSLVPGELFL.

In this sample, this clonotype turned up many times. This chain uses TRBV29-1 with TRBJ1-1; a possible D gene is TRBD1 (6 bases). Trimming left V 7 bases short and J 2 bases short, with 17 bases between. This CDR3 region has 14 residues. Germline V gene sequence: CDR1 SQVTM, CDR2 ANQGSEA. This CDR3 reads CSARDKGFNTEAFF. CDR3 coding DNA: TGCAGCGCCCGGGACAAGGGATTTAACACTGAAGCTTTCTTT.